The clone carrying this TCR beta chain came up once. This record belongs to a study of blood T cell repertoires in COVID-19. Study as a whole: T cells, B-cell-depleted T cells, or PBMCs supplied cDNA or gDNA.

This CDR3 has 15 residues. Germline loops: CDR1 LNHDA, CDR2 SQIVND (reference sequence). V was clipped by 1 base and J by 7 bases; unmatched bases: 5. How the authors handled the data: Cell counts per sample came from amplifying reference gene primers. The table came from immunoSEQ multiplex PCR; TCRdb's copy has only in-frame clones and leaves some out. V and J calls and clone size follow that table, whereas D and trimming were derived from the DNA. The sample has approximately 270,000 clones, roughly 83% seen once. The receptor's source is an elderly man with acute or convalescent COVID-19. The chain is built from TRBV19 and TRBJ2-3; 10 bases fit TRBD2. The sequencing input was peripheral blood. In DNA form, the CDR3 reads TGTGCCAGTAGTATAGCAGGACTAGCGGCGAATACGCAGTATTTT. It codes for CASSIAGLAANTQYF.